The 5 T cell receptor beta chains below all came from one sample that was sequenced in a study of T-cell reconstitution after alpha-beta-depleted transplantation in children. For TCRbeta, the library was prepared with unique molecular identifiers. One entry per CDR3 protein, called by TCRdb with MiXCR from the PCR reads. Here the sample spans around 440,000 distinct CDR3 sequences, approximately 10% being singletons. The sequencing here drew on PBMCs, taken before TCRalphabeta/CD19-depleted stem cell transplant. These TCRs come from a child younger than 10 with inherited bone marrow failure, due to receive a stem cell transplant.

This clonotype came up once. A read error may be the cause here, since a much bigger clone is one base away. V and J are TRBV5-1 and TRBJ2-2; D gene unclear. The CDR3 consists of 12 residues. CDR1 and CDR2 from the germline V gene are SGHRS and YFSETQ. Deletions cut 4 bases from V and 6 bases from J, with 7 bases between. CDR3 region: CASSHGSGELFF. The CDR3 DNA sequence: TGCGCCAGCAGCCATGGTTCCGGGGAGCTGTTTTTT.

This clonotype was seen ten or more times. The gene calls are TRBV7-2 and TRBJ2-1; no clear D gene. V was trimmed by 2 bases and J by 8 bases, leaving 16 bases between them. The CDR3 spans 15 residues. Per germline, CDR1 SGHTA and CDR2 FQGNSA. The CDR3 here is CASSLWPGVSYEQFF. The DNA for the CDR3 is TGTGCCAGCAGCTTATGGCCTGGGGTATCCTATGAGCAGTTCTTC.

This clonotype was seen many times. The chain recombines TRBV5-1 with TRBJ1-1; D gene ambiguous. The ends were cut back, 1 base at V and 0 bases at J, with 7 bases in the middle. Germline loops: CDR1 SGHRS, CDR2 YFSETQ. The CDR3 contains 14 residues. This chain's CDR3 is CASSLPGMNTEAFF. The CDR3 DNA reads TGCGCCAGCAGCTTGCCGGGTATGAACACTGAAGCTTTCTTT.

This clonotype came up many times. V gene TRBV7-9 combines with J gene TRBJ2-1; 12 bases align to TRBD2. Per the germline V gene, CDR1 is SEHNR and CDR2 is FQNEAQ (reference sequence). V lost 5 bases to trimming and J lost 8 bases; unmatched junction nucleotides: 7. CDR3 length: 15 amino acids. The CDR3 region is CASSPGLAGFDEQFF. CDR3 sequence (DNA): TGTGCCAGCAGCCCCGGACTAGCGGGGTTCGATGAGCAGTTCTTC.

The chain has TRBV3-1 and TRBJ2-1; 10 bases line up with TRBD2. Trimming took 0 bases from V and 6 from J; bases not matched to a gene: 5. Germline CDR1 is LGHDT and CDR2 is YNNKEL (reference sequence). The CDR3 extends over 16 amino acids. CDR3 loop: CASSQDPASGSNEQFF. The CDR3 region has the DNA TGTGCCAGCAGCCAAGATCCGGCTAGCGGGAGCAATGAGCAGTTCTTC.